Presented here are 31 T cell receptor beta chains from one specimen sequenced in a study of blood T cell repertoires in COVID-19. Only in-frame clones appear in the TCRdb table, and some are missing; sequencing was by immunoSEQ multiplex PCR. The sample lists under 250,000 clones, 65% to 90% occurring once. Material: peripheral blood. All receptors come from a woman in her 70s with COVID-19, enrolled during active disease.

This clone was recorded once. The chain has TRBV2 and TRBJ1-2, with 7 bases aligning to TRBD1. This CDR3 comprises 14 residues. Looked up from germline, CDR1 is SNHLY and CDR2 is FYNNEI. After removal of 1 base from V and 7 bases from J, the junction contained 6 bases not matched to a gene. The CDR3 nucleotides read TGTGCCAGCAGTGAAGTTCGAGGGGGCGGTGGCTACACCTTC. The encoded protein is CASSEVRGGGGYTF.

The chain is built from TRBV14 and TRBJ2-7, with 9 bases identical to TRBD2. The ends lost 4 bases at V and 4 bases at J; junction bases unmatched: 5. The CDR3 is 14 amino acids. Germline-derived CDR1 and CDR2 are SGHDN and FVKESK. CDR3 residues: CASSRGGGVYEQYF. CDR3 coding DNA: TGTGCCAGCAGCCGAGGCGGGGGGGTGTACGAGCAGTACTTC.

V and J are TRBV11-2 and TRBJ2-7, with a tentative D call TRBD2 (6 bases). V shed 1 base and J shed 9 bases, with 16 bases lying between them. Germline V lookup: CDR1 SGHAT, CDR2 FQNNGV. CDR3 length: 14 residues. In nucleotides, the CDR3 is TGTGCCAGCAGCTTAGGCGGGGTCCAGTGGGGGCAGTACTTC. As protein: CASSLGGVQWGQYF.

J is TRBJ1-2 and V is TRBV7-6; D ambiguous. The germline V gene has CDR1 SGHVS and CDR2 FNYEAQ. The length of the CDR3 is 17 residues. V gave up 1 base and J gave up 4 bases, with 19 bases separating them. CDR3 sequence (DNA): TGTGCCAGCAGCTTAGTGGGTAGAGGGTCTTTTACCTATGGCTACACCTTC. Translating gives CASSLVGRGSFTYGYTF.

With regard to this clone: Other DNA sequences in the same sample also yield this CDR3. The chain carries TRBV5-1 and TRBJ1-1; 7 positions match TRBD1. CDR1 and CDR2 (germline): SGHRS, YFSETQ. V shed 5 bases, J shed 4 bases, and the junction held 5 bases outside the gene matches. The CDR3 sequence is 13 residues long. As DNA, the CDR3 is TGCGCCAGCAGAGGGCAGGGGGGCACTGAAGCTTTCTTT. Protein sequence: CASRGQGGTEAFF. Based on the CDR3 plus reference TRBV5-1 and TRBJ1-1, the full variable domain is KAGVTQTPRYLIKTRGQQVTLSCSPISGHRSVSWYQQTPGQGLQFLFEYFSETQRNKGNFPGRFSGRQFSNSRSEMNVSTLELGDSALYLCASRGQGGTEAFFGQGTRLTVV.

The chain is built from TRBV5-8 and TRBJ2-3; TRBD2 aligns across 15 bases. The ends lost 2 bases at V and 0 bases at J; junction bases unmatched: 7. Germline values: CDR1 SGHTS, CDR2 YDEGEE. The CDR3 is 19 residues long. Here the CDR3 reads CASSLPGLAGGSSTDTQYF. Written as DNA, the CDR3 is TGTGCCAGCAGCTTACCGGGACTAGCGGGGGGTTCTAGCACAGATACGCAGTATTTT.

This clone was seen a single time. The chain recombines TRBV7-8 with TRBJ1-1, with unresolved D. Trimming took off 1 base at V and 7 bases at J, with 13 bases between the two ends. CDR3 length: 14 residues. Germline CDR1 and CDR2: SGHVS and FQNEAQ. CDR3 protein: CASSLGRAGGEAFF. The CDR3 nucleotides read TGTGCCAGCAGCTTAGGGAGGGCGGGTGGTGAAGCTTTCTTT.

J is TRBJ2-3 and V is TRBV7-3; TRBD2 matches at 14 bases. The CDR3 runs to 18 residues. Germline values: CDR1 SGHTA, CDR2 FQGTGA. Trimming took 5 bases from V and 0 from J; bases not matched to a gene: 7. DNA of the CDR3: TGTGCCAGCAGCCGGGGACTAGCGGGGGCCGGTAGCACAGATACGCAGTATTTT. Translation: CASSRGLAGAGSTDTQYF.

This chain uses TRBV4-2 with TRBJ2-3; possibly TRBD2 for D (5 bases). Germline V gene lookup returns CDR1 LGHNA and CDR2 YNFKEQ. V shed 4 bases and J shed 2 bases, with 13 bases lying between them. The CDR3 has 15 residues. CDR3 region: CASSPVASLTDTQYF. CDR3 sequence (DNA): TGTGCCAGCAGCCCCGTAGCGAGCCTCACAGATACGCAGTATTTT.

In its sample, this clone was seen once. V and J are TRBV3-1 (or the pseudogene TRBV3-2) and TRBJ1-2; possible D gene TRBD1, 6 bases. The V end lost 8 bases, the J end lost 4 bases, and 17 bases lay between the germline ends. Germline loops: CDR1 LGHDT, CDR2 YNNKEL (reference sequence). The CDR3 contains 14 residues. In nucleotides, the CDR3 is TGTGCCAGCCGGTACCTGGGGGCGGGCTATGGCTACACCTTC. Its protein is CASRYLGAGYGYTF.

A few counts support this clone. This chain joins TRBV11-2 and TRBJ2-7; weak D call: TRBD1 (5 bases). Trimming took off 8 bases at V and 0 bases at J, with 14 bases between the two ends. The CDR3 loop spans 14 amino acids. Per the germline V gene, CDR1 is SGHAT and CDR2 is FQNNGV. As DNA, the CDR3 is TGTGCCAGCCGCCCAGGGCAGGGCTCCTACGAGCAGTACTTC. This encodes CASRPGQGSYEQYF.

This CDR3 reads CASAPQGSNTEAFF. The CDR3 nucleotides are TGTGCCAGCGCCCCACAGGGATCGAACACTGAAGCTTTCTTT. This chain connects TRBV7-2 to TRBJ1-1, with D perhaps TRBD1 (6 bases). The germline V gene has CDR1 SGHTA and CDR2 FQGNSA. V lost 8 bases to trimming and J lost 1 base, with 14 bases between them. This CDR3 contains 14 residues. Full variable domain (remainder filled in from reference TRBV7-2 and TRBJ1-1): GAGVSQSPSNKVTEKGKDVELRCDPISGHTALYWYRQSLGQGLEFLIYFQGNSAPDKSGLPSDRFSAERTGGSVSTLTIQRTQQEDSAVYLCASAPQGSNTEAFFGQGTRLTVV.

This chain joins TRBV7-9 and TRBJ2-7; D is perhaps TRBD2 (5 bases). Germline V CDR1 and CDR2: SEHNR, FQNEAQ (reference sequence). Trimming left V 5 bases short and J 0 bases short, with 17 bases between. The CDR3 is 16 residues long. Written as DNA, the CDR3 is TGTGCCAGCAGCCTCCTTGTGGGAGACCTCTCCTACGAGCAGTACTTC. Protein: CASSLLVGDLSYEQYF.

V usage is TRBV6-5 and J usage is TRBJ2-3; the match to TRBD1 covers 7 bases. With V trimmed by 6 bases and J by 1 base, 7 bases remained unmatched. The CDR3 totals 15 residues. CDR1 is MNHEY and CDR2 is SVGAGI in the germline V gene. The CDR3, as DNA: TGTGCCAGCAGCCATCGACAGGGTGGCACAGATACGCAGTATTTT. This translates into CASSHRQGGTDTQYF.

The CDR3 region is CASRTVQHYGYTF. The CDR3 DNA reads TGTGCCAGCAGAACGGTACAGCACTATGGCTACACCTTC. The chain combines TRBV2 with TRBJ1-2; unclear D gene. Germline CDR1 SNHLY, CDR2 FYNNEI. The CDR3 spans 13 residues. Trimming shortened V by 6 bases and J by 3 bases, and 11 bases separated the two germline ends.

The chain is built from TRBV3-1 (or the pseudogene TRBV3-2) and TRBJ2-7; 8 bases agree with TRBD2. Per the germline V gene, CDR1 is LGHDT and CDR2 is YNNKEL (reference sequence). V lost 4 bases to trimming and J lost 4 bases; unmatched junction nucleotides: 9. This CDR3 region has 15 residues. CDR3: CASSPFAGGKYEQYF. DNA for the CDR3: TGTGCCAGCAGCCCTTTCGCGGGGGGAAAGTACGAGCAGTACTTC.

This clone was seen a few times. V is TRBV19 and J is TRBJ2-5; D is possibly TRBD1 (6 bases). The CDR3 length is 19 residues. The V end was cut by 5 bases, the J end by 1 base, with 26 bases between. From germline, CDR1 is LNHDA and CDR2 SQIVND (reference sequence). The CDR3 spells CASSSVGGGTGYFQETQYF. The DNA of the CDR3 is TGTGCCAGTAGTTCGGTAGGGGGTGGCACAGGGTATTTCCAAGAGACCCAGTACTTC.

V and J are TRBV2 and TRBJ2-2; 9 bases fit TRBD1. Germline V lookup: CDR1 SNHLY, CDR2 FYNNEI. The CDR3 runs to 14 residues. V shed 6 bases, J shed 6 bases, and the junction held 5 bases outside the gene matches. CDR3 region: CASSRDRDAGELFF. DNA for the CDR3: TGTGCCAGCAGCCGGGACAGGGATGCCGGGGAGCTGTTTTTT.

The CDR3 DNA reads TGTGCCAGCAGCCAAGTTGCAGGGAGGGGCAAAAACATTCAGTACTTC. Protein sequence: CASSQVAGRGKNIQYF. The chain links TRBV4-2 to TRBJ2-4, with 7 nucleotides matching TRBD2. The V gene end was trimmed by 1 base and the J gene end by 3 bases; junction bases not matched to a gene: 6. The germline gives CDR1 LGHNA, CDR2 YNFKEQ. This CDR3 has 16 amino acids.

This chain connects TRBV7-2 to TRBJ1-3, with D hard to call. The CDR3 has 15 amino acids. The V gene lost 4 bases and the J gene lost 4 bases, with 14 bases spanning the gap. Germline-derived CDR1 and CDR2 are SGHTA and FQGNSA. In DNA, the CDR3 is TGTGCCAGCAGCTGGGTTGGCCCGGGGGGAAACACCATATATTTT. It is translated as CASSWVGPGGNTIYF.

The chain joins TRBV30 to TRBJ2-3; weak D call: TRBD2 (5 bases). This CDR3 comprises 14 residues. V lost 0 bases and J lost 6, with 13 bases in between. Germline loops: CDR1 GTSNPN, CDR2 SVGIG (reference sequence). The CDR3 loop reads CAWSVGDHGDTQYF. In nucleotides, the CDR3 is TGTGCCTGGAGTGTGGGAGACCACGGCGATACGCAGTATTTT.

V is TRBV10-3 and J is TRBJ2-2; D might be TRBD2 (5 bases). The V end lost 4 bases, the J end lost 0 bases, and 6 bases lay between the germline ends. The CDR3 has 14 amino acids. CDR1 is ENHRY, CDR2 SYGVKD, per germline. In DNA form, the CDR3 reads TGTGCCATCAGTGGGACTCCGAACACCGGGGAGCTGTTTTTT. The encoded protein is CAISGTPNTGELFF.

This chain joins TRBV9 and TRBJ2-3, with 9 bases lining up with TRBD1. The CDR3 consists of 14 residues. J lost 5 bases, V lost 3 bases, and 4 bases had no gene match. The germline V gene has CDR1 SGDLS and CDR2 YYNGEE. The CDR3: CASSAGQGGDTQYF. The CDR3, as DNA: TGTGCCAGCAGCGCGGGACAGGGAGGAGATACGCAGTATTTT.

The chain has TRBV19 and TRBJ2-6; D is perhaps TRBD2 (7 bases). In germline, CDR1 is LNHDA, CDR2 SQIVND (reference sequence). The V end lost 7 bases, the J end lost 8 bases, and 18 bases lay between the germline ends. The CDR3 totals 15 residues. CDR3 residues: CASTNRGRGSNVLTF. The CDR3 nucleotides read TGTGCCAGTACCAATAGGGGGAGGGGTTCCAACGTCCTGACTTTC.

The rearrangement joins TRBV11-1 to TRBJ2-1; maybe TRBD2 (5 bases). CDR1 is SGHAT and CDR2 is FQDESV in the germline V gene (reference sequence). This CDR3 has 15 residues. Trimming took off 5 bases at V and 4 bases at J, with 15 bases between the two ends. The chain's CDR3 is CASSPLRERYNEQFF. The CDR3 DNA sequence: TGTGCCAGCAGCCCTTTGAGGGAACGATACAATGAGCAGTTCTTC.

V and J are TRBV4-1 and TRBJ1-1; TRBD1 aligns across 12 bases. The CDR3 extends over 16 amino acids. Germline V gene lookup returns CDR1 MGHRA and CDR2 YSYEKL. Trimming cost V 2 bases and J 7 bases; bases outside gene matches: 8. CDR3 loop: CASSQFRDRGRGEAFF. CDR3 bases: TGCGCCAGCAGCCAATTCCGGGACAGGGGGCGCGGTGAAGCTTTCTTT.

The gene calls are TRBV24-1 and TRBJ1-4, with a weak D call TRBD1 (5 bases). Germline V lookup: CDR1 KGHDR, CDR2 SFDVKD. The CDR3 is 17 amino acids. Trimming pared 2 bases from V and 2 bases from J, leaving 14 bases between. The CDR3 spells CATSDSGDAVTNEKLFF. Written as DNA, the CDR3 is TGTGCCACCAGTGATTCGGGGGACGCCGTGACTAATGAAAAACTGTTTTTT.

The chain combines TRBV12-3 or TRBV12-4 with TRBJ2-7; unclear D gene. Deletions cut 4 bases from V and 4 bases from J, with 8 bases between. The CDR3 runs to 12 residues. The CDR3 bases are TGTGCCAGCAGTTCTGACTCGTACGAGCAGTACTTC. Its translation is CASSSDSYEQYF.

On this clone itself: The junction does not match germline at one end; this may be a read error. The chain couples TRBV7-7 to TRBJ2-5; TRBD2 matches 8 bases. From germline, CDR1 is SSHAT and CDR2 FNYEAQ (reference sequence). The CDR3 is 15 amino acids. CDR3 nucleotides: TGTGCTAGCAGCTCCCTCCGGGGGGGTGGGGAGACCCAGTACTTC. Amino acid sequence: CASSSLRGGGETQYF.

The V gene is TRBV29-1, the J gene TRBJ1-2; D unclear. V lost 1 base and J lost 1, with 10 bases in between. This CDR3 is built from 14 residues. Germline lookup yields CDR1 SQVTM and CDR2 ANQGSEA. The CDR3 reads CSVEGAQNNYGYTF. The CDR3, as DNA: TGCAGCGTTGAAGGGGCGCAGAATAACTATGGCTACACCTTC.

This chain uses TRBV7-3 with TRBJ2-5, with D tentatively TRBD2 (5 bases). The CDR3 contains 14 residues. Germline CDR1 is SGHTA and CDR2 is FQGTGA. With 5 bases removed from V and 1 base from J, the gap between germline ends came to 11 bases. The CDR3 spells CASSVGVGQETQYF. CDR3 nucleotides: TGTGCCAGCAGCGTCGGGGTCGGCCAAGAGACCCAGTACTTC.